What follows are 31 T cell receptor beta chains derived from one specimen sequenced in a study of blood T cell repertoires in COVID-19. The assay was immunoSEQ multiplex PCR, and TCRdb's table has in-frame clones only and misses some. The repertoire has more than 90,000 clones, around 86% of them found once; the top ten carry roughly 7.9%. The sample comprised peripheral blood. These receptors came from a man aged 65 to 79 with acute or convalescent COVID-19.

The chain combines TRBV7-3 with TRBJ1-1; no clear D gene. Trimming removed 0 bases from V and 4 bases from J, with 9 bases in between. Germline CDR1 and CDR2: SGHTA and FQGTGA. The CDR3 runs 14 residues. The CDR3 sequence is CASSLTPLATEAFF. The CDR3 DNA follows: TGTGCCAGCAGCTTAACACCTTTGGCCACTGAAGCTTTCTTT.

The sample holds a few counts of this clone. The V call is TRBV5-4, the J call TRBJ2-7; 10 nucleotides match TRBD1. This CDR3 spans 15 amino acids. The ends lost 4 bases at V and 3 bases at J; junction bases unmatched: 7. The germline V gene has CDR1 SGHNT and CDR2 YYREEE (reference sequence). CDR3 in DNA: TGTGCCAGCAGCCTCTCCGGGACAGGGGTCTACGAGCAGTACTTC. It is translated as CASSLSGTGVYEQYF.

V is TRBV14 and J is TRBJ2-7; possible D gene TRBD2, 6 bases. The CDR3 sequence is 13 residues long. V was clipped by 1 base and J by 3 bases, with 7 bases between them. Looked up from germline, CDR1 is SGHDN and CDR2 is FVKESK. The CDR3 nucleotides read TGTGCCAGCAGCCAAGGACTAGTCTACGAGCAGTACTTC. Translating gives CASSQGLVYEQYF.

The rearrangement joins TRBV19 to TRBJ2-7, with 8 positions matching TRBD1. V trimming: 5 bases; J trimming: 2 bases; junction bases outside the gene matches: 2. The germline gives CDR1 LNHDA, CDR2 SQIVND (reference sequence). The CDR3 loop spans 13 amino acids. The CDR3 region is CASSLQGAYEQYF. The CDR3 DNA follows: TGTGCCAGTAGTTTACAGGGGGCCTACGAGCAGTACTTC.

The chain carries TRBV28 and TRBJ1-2, with TRBD1 matching 7 bases. Germline CDR1 is MDHEN and CDR2 is SYDVKM. This CDR3 is built from 15 residues. V was clipped by 6 bases and J by 8 bases; unmatched bases: 15. CDR3 sequence (DNA): TGTGCCAGCAGCTATCCCCTCCGGACAGGTCGAGGCTACACCTTC. Its translation: CASSYPLRTGRGYTF.

V gene TRBV28 combines with J gene TRBJ2-1, with D maybe TRBD1 (6 bases). Germline lookup yields CDR1 MDHEN and CDR2 SYDVKM. Between the trimmed V and J ends, which lost 6 bases and 2 bases, there was a span of 14 bases. The CDR3 length is 15 residues. The CDR3 DNA reads TGTGCCAGCAGCCTCAGGGGTATCACCTACAATGAGCAGTTCTTC. Translation: CASSLRGITYNEQFF.

The chain combines TRBV3-1 (or the pseudogene TRBV3-2) with TRBJ2-1; D perhaps matches TRBD1 (5 bases). This CDR3 has 14 residues. Germline assignment: CDR1 LGHDT and CDR2 YNNKEL (reference sequence). V shed 1 base and J shed 10 bases, with 14 bases lying between them. The CDR3, as DNA: TGTGCCAGCAGCCAAGGGACCCCAGGGCAAGAGCAGTTCTTC. The encoded protein is CASSQGTPGQEQFF.

The V and J genes are TRBV9 and TRBJ1-1; D is perhaps TRBD1 (6 bases). V was trimmed by 0 bases and J by 1 base, leaving 13 bases between them. CDR1 and CDR2 (germline): SGDLS, YYNGEE. The CDR3 has 16 residues. CDR3 in amino acids: CASSVVGGPTNTEAFF. For the CDR3, the DNA is TGTGCCAGCAGCGTAGTAGGGGGACCGACGAACACTGAAGCTTTCTTT.

This chain links TRBV19 with TRBJ2-1, with D hard to call. V dropped 5 bases and J dropped 1 base, with 6 bases sitting between them. Germline V gene data show CDR1 as LNHDA and CDR2 as SQIVND (reference sequence). The CDR3 is 13 residues long. For the CDR3, the DNA is TGTGCCAGTAGTTCCACATCCTACAATGAGCAGTTCTTC. Protein sequence: CASSSTSYNEQFF.

The CDR3 is CASSPGLITTNEKLFF. The CDR3 nucleotides read TGTGCCAGCAGCCCCGGACTGATCACAACTAATGAAAAACTGTTTTTT. The rearrangement uses TRBV7-9 and TRBJ1-4; D is undetermined. The CDR3 contains 16 residues. With 5 bases removed from V and 0 bases from J, the gap between germline ends came to 13 bases. The V gene's germline CDR1 is SEHNR and CDR2 FQNEAQ (reference sequence).

This chain joins TRBV6-5 and TRBJ1-1, with D perhaps matching TRBD1 (6 bases). Germline V gives CDR1 MNHEY, CDR2 SVGAGI. V was shortened by 6 bases and J by 2 bases, with 13 bases between the two germline ends. This CDR3 contains 14 residues. CDR3 protein: CASRFRTVNTEAFF. DNA for the CDR3: TGTGCCAGCAGATTCAGGACAGTCAACACTGAAGCTTTCTTT.

A few counts support this clone. The rearrangement joins TRBV5-1 to TRBJ1-5, with a possible D match to TRBD1 (6 bases). There are 15 residues in the CDR3. V lost 5 bases, J lost 9 bases, and 21 bases lay in between. Germline CDR1 SGHRS, CDR2 YFSETQ. CDR3 bases: TGCGCCAGCAGGATAGGGACATCCGCGGTATGGCCCCAGCATTTT. Translating gives CASRIGTSAVWPQHF.

This chain joins TRBV30 and TRBJ2-5; tentative D call: TRBD1 (5 bases). The V gene's germline CDR1 is GTSNPN and CDR2 SVGIG (reference sequence). V was pared by 4 bases and J by 4 bases, with 7 bases between. The CDR3 covers 11 residues. CDR3 in amino acids: CAWITGETQYF. CDR3 sequence (DNA): TGTGCCTGGATTACAGGAGAGACCCAGTACTTC. The full variable domain, completed using reference TRBV30 and TRBJ2-5, is SQTIHQWPATLVQPVGSPLSLECTVEGTSNPNLYWYRQAAGRGLQLLFYSVGIGQISSEVPQNLSASRPQDRQFILSSKKLLLSDSGFYLCAWITGETQYFGPGTRLLVL.

This chain joins TRBV18 and TRBJ2-2, with 7 bases that match TRBD1. This CDR3 is 17 amino acids long. V shed 1 base and J 3 bases; nucleotides not matched to a gene: 8. The V gene's germline CDR1 is KGHSH and CDR2 LQKENI. CDR3 loop: CASSPLLGGEDTGELFF. CDR3 nucleotide sequence: TGTGCCAGCTCACCACTGTTAGGGGGCGAAGACACCGGGGAGCTGTTTTTT. The full variable domain, rest sourced from reference TRBV18 and TRBJ2-2, is NAGVMQNPRHLVRRRGQEARLRCSPMKGHSHVYWYRQLPEEGLKFMVYLQKENIIDESGMPKERFSAEFPKEGPSILRIQQVVRGDSAAYFCASSPLLGGEDTGELFFGEGSRLTVL.

The rearrangement links TRBV28 to TRBJ1-2; D is possibly TRBD1 (6 bases). The V gene lost 6 bases and the J gene lost 6 bases, with 20 bases spanning the gap. The CDR3 is 15 amino acids. Per germline, CDR1 MDHEN and CDR2 SYDVKM. The CDR3 spells CASSRPDRNVNGYTF. The CDR3 DNA reads as TGTGCCAGCAGCCGACCCGACAGGAATGTGAATGGCTACACCTTC.

This sequence joins TRBV7-2 and TRBJ1-4; 7 bases line up with TRBD1. The germline V gene encodes CDR1 SGHTA and CDR2 FQGNSA. The CDR3 is made up of 15 amino acids. V lost 6 bases, J lost 3 bases, and 7 bases stayed unmatched. Here the CDR3 DNA reads TGTGCCAGCAGACCTAAGGGGGCCCCTAATGAAAAACTGTTTTTT. This sequence encodes CASRPKGAPNEKLFF.

V is TRBV2 and J is TRBJ1-1; TRBD1 might be the D (5 bases). The CDR3 runs 14 residues. Trimming left V 6 bases short and J 1 base short, with 12 bases between. In germline, CDR1 is SNHLY, CDR2 FYNNEI. The CDR3, as DNA: TGTGCCAGCAGGGGGCGGCCGTCGAACACTGAAGCTTTCTTT. Translation gives CASRGRPSNTEAFF.

This chain links TRBV5-1 with TRBJ1-5; D ambiguous. CDR1 and CDR2 (germline): SGHRS, YFSETQ. This CDR3 spans 16 amino acids. Trimming took off 0 bases at V and 4 bases at J, with 14 bases between the two ends. CDR3 sequence (DNA): TGCGCCAGCAGCTTGGGTCAGGCGGGGAAGAATCAGCCCCAGCATTTT. Its translation: CASSLGQAGKNQPQHF.

J is TRBJ2-7 and V is TRBV5-1, with TRBD2 identical over 10 bases. Germline V gene data show CDR1 as SGHRS and CDR2 as YFSETQ. The V segment lost 4 bases and the J segment 4 bases; nucleotides outside the gene matches: 11. This CDR3 comprises 16 residues. The CDR3 DNA sequence: TGCGCCAGCAGCGTCCAACCTAGCGGGAGTAGGTACGAGCAGTACTTC. This gives the protein CASSVQPSGSRYEQYF.

This sequence joins TRBV5-1 and TRBJ2-1, with TRBD1 identical over 8 bases. The V gene's germline CDR1 is SGHRS and CDR2 YFSETQ. Trimming at V came to 3 bases and at J to 2 bases, leaving 4 bases not matched to a gene. This CDR3 spans 15 amino acids. The CDR3 reads CASSWGTGTYNEQFF. The CDR3 DNA follows: TGCGCCAGCAGCTGGGGGACAGGCACCTACAATGAGCAGTTCTTC.

The chain couples TRBV23-1 to TRBJ1-2, with D perhaps matching TRBD1 (5 bases). TRBV23-1 is assigned to the ORF class and has an uncertain function. V dropped 7 bases and J dropped 1 base, with 13 bases sitting between them. The CDR3 sequence is 14 residues long. Here the CDR3 DNA reads TGCGCCAGCATTAATAACAGGAATAACTATGGCTACACCTTC. Amino acid sequence: CASINNRNNYGYTF.

This sequence joins TRBV27 and TRBJ2-1, with TRBD1 identical over 10 bases. Per the germline V gene, CDR1 is MNHEY and CDR2 is SMNVEV (reference sequence). This CDR3 contains 15 residues. V was pared by 8 bases and J by 9 bases, with 13 bases of the junction left unmatched. The CDR3 DNA reads as TGTGCCAGCTCGCCCGCGGGACAGGGGCGGGGTGAGCAGTTCTTC. It yields the protein CASSPAGQGRGEQFF.

The gene calls are TRBV5-6 and TRBJ2-5, with D maybe TRBD2 (7 bases). Trimming shortened V by 5 bases and J by 5 bases, and 16 bases separated the two germline ends. Germline V gene lookup returns CDR1 SGHDT and CDR2 YYEEEE. The CDR3 runs 14 residues. The CDR3 loop reads CASRGGPGLETQYF. The CDR3 region has the DNA TGTGCCAGCAGGGGGGGGCCGGGTTTGGAGACCCAGTACTTC.

The CDR3 DNA is TGCGCCAGCAGTGAGTACCCCCTGGGCGGGAACGTCTACAATGAGCAGTTCTTC. Protein sequence: CASSEYPLGGNVYNEQFF. The chain carries TRBV10-1 and TRBJ2-1; perhaps TRBD2 as D (6 bases). V was shortened by 1 base and J by 3 bases, with 19 bases between the two germline ends. The CDR3 is 18 residues long. Germline V gene lookup returns CDR1 WNHNN and CDR2 SYGVQD (reference sequence).

CDR3 DNA: TGTGCCAGCTCACCCGACAGGGGGAGTGAGCAGTTCTTC. Translating it yields CASSPDRGSEQFF. The chain employs TRBV18 and TRBJ2-1; 9 nucleotides agree with TRBD1. The CDR3 extends over 13 amino acids. Germline V gene lookup returns CDR1 KGHSH and CDR2 LQKENI. J lost 9 bases, V lost 3 bases, and 3 bases had no gene match.

CDR3 coding DNA: TGTGCCAGCAGTTTACCCGCCACGGGAACACAGCGCCACTTT. Translated, it gives CASSLPATGTQRHF. The V gene is TRBV28, the J gene TRBJ1-6; no firm D call. V was cut by 2 bases and J by 18 bases, with 20 bases left in between. The CDR3 sequence is 14 residues long. The germline V gene encodes CDR1 MDHEN and CDR2 SYDVKM.

The chain joins TRBV18 to TRBJ1-1; 7 bases are shared with TRBD1. The CDR3 is 12 amino acids. The germline V gene encodes CDR1 KGHSH and CDR2 LQKENI. J was trimmed by 9 bases and V by 6 bases; bases with no gene match: 7. CDR3: CASSDRGRQAFF. The CDR3, as DNA: TGTGCCAGCTCGGATAGGGGGCGCCAAGCTTTCTTT.

The chain is built from TRBV29-1 and TRBJ1-2; D gene uncertain. This CDR3 has 11 residues. CDR1 is SQVTM, CDR2 ANQGSEA, per germline. V was cut by 2 bases and J by 7 bases, with 8 bases left in between. The CDR3 DNA reads TGCAGCGTTGAACCGGGAGTTGGCTACACCTTC. It codes for CSVEPGVGYTF.

This chain uses TRBV5-5 with TRBJ1-5; D possibly corresponds to TRBD1 (5 bases). The length of the CDR3 is 15 residues. V was pared by 4 bases and J by 4 bases, with 15 bases between. CDR1 SGHKS and CDR2 YYEKEE come from the germline V gene (reference sequence). The CDR3 spells CASSPGGGWNQPQHF. In DNA, the CDR3 is TGTGCCAGCAGCCCCGGGGGGGGGTGGAATCAGCCCCAGCATTTT.

V usage is TRBV30 and J usage is TRBJ2-2; D may be TRBD2 (7 bases). CDR3 length: 13 amino acids. V was clipped by 3 bases and J by 4 bases, with 9 bases between them. Germline assignment: CDR1 GTSNPN and CDR2 SVGIG (reference sequence). The CDR3 spells CAWRGGLTGELFF. The CDR3 DNA reads TGTGCCTGGAGGGGGGGGCTCACCGGGGAGCTGTTTTTT.

The chain has TRBV27 and TRBJ2-1, with 16 bases aligning to TRBD2. The CDR3 contains 18 residues. After removal of 5 bases from V and 7 bases from J, the junction contained 11 bases not matched to a gene. Germline assignment: CDR1 MNHEY and CDR2 SMNVEV (reference sequence). The CDR3 nucleotides read TGTGCCAGCAGTAGCAAGGGACTAGCGGGAGGGCCGAGGAATGAGCAGTTCTTC. Encoded protein: CASSSKGLAGGPRNEQFF.